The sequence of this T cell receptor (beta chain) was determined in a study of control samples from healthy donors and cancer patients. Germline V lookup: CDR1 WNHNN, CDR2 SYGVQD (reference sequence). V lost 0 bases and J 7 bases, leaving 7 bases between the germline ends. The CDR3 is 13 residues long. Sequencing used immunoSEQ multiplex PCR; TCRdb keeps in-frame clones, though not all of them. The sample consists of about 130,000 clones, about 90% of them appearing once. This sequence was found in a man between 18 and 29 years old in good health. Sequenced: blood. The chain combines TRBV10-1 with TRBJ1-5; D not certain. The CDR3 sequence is CASSESIQQPQHF. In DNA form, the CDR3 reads TGCGCCAGCAGTGAGTCTATCCAGCAGCCCCAGCATTTT.